This TCR beta chain was recorded in a study of tumor-infiltrating lymphocytes in primary liver carcinoma. Researchers generated TCR beta cDNA from 500 ng of total RNA, relying on a constant-region primer. Investigators got TCR beta libraries out of three nested multiplex PCR rounds, done with slightly modified ARM-PCR. Use of TRBV1-TRBV30 forward primers with a C-beta reverse primer characterized the first two PCR rounds, which lasted about 10 cycles each. TCRdb re-called the multiplex PCR reads with MiXCR, one entry per CDR3 protein. The top ten hold 65% to 80% of the sample, which has about 180,000 distinct CDR3 sequences, about 60% seen once. Germline DNA was also extracted, while the blood RNA originated from unsorted whole blood. Germline lookup yields CDR1 PRHDT and CDR2 FYEKMQ (reference sequence). The V gene lost 7 bases and the J gene lost 6 bases, with 19 bases spanning the gap. This CDR3 has 14 residues.

The chain has TRBV13 and TRBJ2-7; D may be TRBD1 (6 bases). This TCR came from a man aged 35 to 55 with primary liver carcinoma and hepatitis B virus infection. Sequencing was carried out using peripheral blood. In DNA form, the CDR3 reads TGTGCCAGCATCTCCCGGGACACTGACTCCGAGCAGTACTTC. It is translated as CASISRDTDSEQYF.